This entry lists 32 T cell receptor beta chains sequenced from one sample in a study of T-cell memory formation after mild COVID-19. Each CDR3 protein gets one entry after TCRdb re-called the 5' RACE reads with MiXCR. Of around 500,000 distinct CDR3 sequences in the sample, 15% to 20% were seen once. The sequencing sample was made of PBMCs or a T cell subset sorted from them (not recorded which). All receptors come from an adult woman who had mild COVID-19 (a few samples of this study predate the infection). Cell type and time point are not known.

The rearrangement joins TRBV3-1 to TRBJ2-1; D is unclear. The germline V gene encodes CDR1 LGHDT and CDR2 YNNKEL (reference sequence). V lost 1 base, J lost 8 bases, and 12 bases lay in between. The CDR3 is made up of 14 amino acids. The CDR3 DNA is TGTGCCAGCAGCCAAGGGTTTAGTCAGGATGAGCAGTTCTTC. This gives the protein CASSQGFSQDEQFF.

The genes are TRBV4-2 and TRBJ1-1; possibly TRBD1 for D (5 bases). The CDR3 loop spans 15 amino acids. Germline values: CDR1 LGHNA, CDR2 YNFKEQ. The germline V and J ends were trimmed by 1 base and 8 bases, with 17 bases remaining between them. This chain's CDR3 is CASSQGLGGGEEAFF. In nucleotides, the CDR3 is TGTGCCAGCAGCCAAGGATTGGGGGGAGGGGAGGAAGCTTTCTTT.

This clonotype was detected only a few times. The rearrangement uses TRBV12-3 or TRBV12-4 and TRBJ2-5, with 7 bases matching TRBD1. J was trimmed by 2 bases and V by 6 bases; bases with no gene match: 6. The CDR3 has 14 amino acids. The CDR3: CASRYRGRQETQYF. As DNA, the CDR3 is TGTGCCAGCAGATACAGGGGACGACAAGAGACCCAGTACTTC.

This clonotype came up a few times. The chain links TRBV7-2 to TRBJ2-5; TRBD1 is a possible D gene (6 bases). Germline values: CDR1 SGHTA, CDR2 FQGNSA. Deletions cut 2 bases from V and 6 bases from J, with 13 bases between. The CDR3 contains 14 residues. The CDR3 nucleotides read TGTGCCAGCAGCTTATCCGGAGACAGGCAGACCCAGTACTTC. Its protein is CASSLSGDRQTQYF. The full variable domain, completed using reference TRBV7-2 and TRBJ2-5, is GAGVSQSPSNKVTEKGKDVELRCDPISGHTALYWYRQSLGQGLEFLIYFQGNSAPDKSGLPSDRFSAERTGGSVSTLTIQRTQQEDSAVYLCASSLSGDRQTQYFGPGTRLLVL.

The chain combines TRBV6-5 with TRBJ2-5; 9 nucleotides match TRBD1. Germline V gene lookup returns CDR1 MNHEY and CDR2 SVGAGI. After removal of 6 bases from V and 9 bases from J, the junction contained 11 bases not matched to a gene. The CDR3 loop spans 14 amino acids. CDR3 sequence reads: CASRLTGGFESQYF. CDR3 nucleotide sequence: TGTGCCAGCAGGCTGACAGGGGGGTTCGAGTCCCAGTACTTC.

This clonotype was seen a few times. The chain links TRBV11-2 to TRBJ2-7, with D perhaps matching TRBD2 (6 bases). The CDR3 runs 17 residues. Germline CDR1 is SGHAT and CDR2 is FQNNGV. Trimming cost V 1 base and J 1 base, with 17 bases left between them. CDR3 nucleotide sequence: TGTGCCAGCAGCTTAGGAACGGGCGGGGCCAAGTCCTACGAGCAGTACTTC. This encodes CASSLGTGGAKSYEQYF.

This clonotype has only a few counts. The rearrangement links TRBV12-3 or TRBV12-4 to TRBJ2-2; 7 bases map to TRBD1. This CDR3 has 16 amino acids. The V and J ends lost 3 bases and 1 base, in that order; junction bases with no gene match: 5. The CDR3 DNA is TGTGCCAGCAGTTTGCAGGACAGGAGGAACACCGGGGAGCTGTTTTTT. This encodes CASSLQDRRNTGELFF.

This clonotype was picked up a small number of times. The rearrangement joins TRBV28 to TRBJ1-5, with a tentative D call TRBD1 (5 bases). The V end lost 1 base, the J end lost 5 bases, and 12 bases lay between the germline ends. Germline CDR1 is MDHEN and CDR2 is SYDVKM. The CDR3 covers 15 residues. CDR3: CASSLLGREDQPQHF. Written as DNA, the CDR3 is TGTGCCAGCAGTTTATTAGGCAGGGAGGATCAGCCCCAGCATTTT. Combining the CDR3 with reference TRBV28 and TRBJ1-5 gives the whole variable domain DVKVTQSSRYLVKRTGEKVFLECVQDMDHENMFWYRQDPGLGLRLIYFSYDVKMKEKGDIPEGYSVSREKKERFSLILESASTNQTSMYLCASSLLGREDQPQHFGDGTRLSIL.

This clonotype was counted only a few times. The V call is TRBV15, the J call TRBJ2-1; D may be TRBD1 or TRBD2 (5 bases each). The ends were cut back, 7 bases at V and 0 bases at J, with 22 bases in the middle. Germline values: CDR1 LNHNV, CDR2 YYDKDF (reference sequence). The CDR3 is 18 residues long. The DNA of the CDR3 is TGTGCCACCACCCCTCGCCGGGAACAGGTGGGCTCCTACAATGAGCAGTTCTTC. As protein: CATTPRREQVGSYNEQFF.

This clonotype was seen a few times. The chain is built from TRBV25-1 and TRBJ2-1; D is ambiguous. V shed 6 bases and J shed 3 bases, with 12 bases lying between them. CDR3 length: 14 residues. Germline CDR1 MGHDK, CDR2 SYGVNS. The CDR3 spells CASRQVGGYNEQFF. The DNA for the CDR3 is TGTGCCAGCAGGCAGGTGGGCGGCTACAATGAGCAGTTCTTC.

This chain links TRBV5-1 with TRBJ1-2; D not certain. Looked up from germline, CDR1 is SGHRS and CDR2 is YFSETQ. V was cut by 0 bases and J by 3 bases, with 9 bases left in between. The CDR3 is 14 amino acids. The CDR3 region is CASSLADGDYGYTF. CDR3 in DNA: TGCGCCAGCAGCTTGGCCGATGGAGACTATGGCTACACCTTC.

This clonotype has only a few counts. The CDR3 loop is CATSVEGLAGGEQFF. CDR3 DNA: TGTGCCACCAGTGTGGAGGGACTAGCGGGAGGTGAGCAGTTCTTC. The chain couples TRBV24-1 to TRBJ2-1; the match to TRBD2 covers 15 bases. Germline trimming cut 5 bases from V and 9 bases from J; bases unmatched to any gene: 4. Germline CDR1 and CDR2: KGHDR and SFDVKD. The CDR3 contains 15 residues.

This clonotype was counted between two and nine times. The chain is built from TRBV3-1 and TRBJ2-7; D could derive from TRBD1 or TRBD2 (5 bases each). Deletions cut 4 bases from V and 2 bases from J, with 9 bases between. CDR3 length equals 13 residues. Germline-derived CDR1 and CDR2 are LGHDT and YNNKEL (reference sequence). CDR3 loop: CASSLLGAYEQYF. CDR3 DNA: TGTGCCAGCAGCCTGCTGGGGGCCTACGAGCAGTACTTC.

This clonotype came up a few times. CDR3 protein: CSARSGQDAYEQYF. The CDR3 region has the DNA TGCAGTGCTAGATCGGGACAGGATGCCTACGAGCAGTACTTC. The chain employs TRBV20-1 and TRBJ2-7; 8 nucleotides agree with TRBD1. V lost 2 bases to trimming and J lost 2 bases; unmatched junction nucleotides: 5. The CDR3 sequence is 14 residues long. Germline-derived CDR1 and CDR2 are DFQATT and SNEGSKA (reference sequence).

The J gene is TRBJ2-5, the V gene TRBV30; 8 positions match TRBD1. CDR1 and CDR2 from the germline V gene are GTSNPN and SVGIG (reference sequence). The CDR3 runs to 15 residues. V was clipped by 3 bases and J by 3 bases; unmatched bases: 9. The DNA of the CDR3 is TGTGCCTGGAGCGCCGGACAGGGAATAGAAGAGACCCAGTACTTC. It is translated as CAWSAGQGIEETQYF. Looking up the rest from reference TRBV30 and TRBJ2-5 gives the full variable domain: SQTIHQWPATLVQPVGSPLSLECTVEGTSNPNLYWYRQAAGRGLQLLFYSVGIGQISSEVPQNLSASRPQDRQFILSSKKLLLSDSGFYLCAWSAGQGIEETQYFGPGTRLLVL.

The chain combines TRBV11-1 with TRBJ2-4; D is ambiguous. The CDR3 totals 16 residues. Between the trimmed V and J ends, which lost 5 bases and 0 bases, there was a span of 14 bases. Germline CDR1 SGHAT, CDR2 FQDESV (reference sequence). CDR3 nucleotide sequence: TGTGCCAGCAGCCCCCAAGGAGCGCTAGCCAAAAACATTCAGTACTTC. It specifies CASSPQGALAKNIQYF.

This clonotype was picked up a small number of times. This chain connects TRBV6-5 to TRBJ2-1, with D uncertain. Deletions cut 2 bases from V and 9 bases from J, with 29 bases between. Germline values: CDR1 MNHEY, CDR2 SVGAGI. This CDR3 contains 19 residues. CDR3 amino acids: CASSYGPRGPVLVGFEQFF. CDR3 coding DNA: TGTGCCAGCAGTTACGGCCCCCGAGGTCCGGTGTTAGTCGGTTTTGAGCAGTTCTTC.

The genes are TRBV28 and TRBJ1-1; TRBD1 might be the D (6 bases). V was trimmed by 8 bases and J by 5 bases, leaving 21 bases between them. The V gene's germline CDR1 is MDHEN and CDR2 SYDVKM. The CDR3 runs to 15 residues. This chain's CDR3 is CASEPAGTPITEAFF. The CDR3 DNA sequence: TGTGCCAGCGAACCCGCCGGGACACCGATTACTGAAGCTTTCTTT.

J is TRBJ2-3 and V is TRBV12-3 or TRBV12-4; TRBD2 matches 8 bases. There are 15 residues in the CDR3. The ends lost 5 bases at V and 10 bases at J; junction bases unmatched: 14. The CDR3: CASSMGLGGPAPQYF. CDR3 bases: TGTGCCAGCAGTATGGGACTAGGGGGGCCCGCTCCGCAGTATTTT.

The J gene is TRBJ1-3, the V gene TRBV7-9, with 7 bases aligning to TRBD1. J gave up 0 bases and V 7 bases, and 24 bases lay outside the gene matches. The CDR3 runs 21 residues. The germline V gene encodes CDR1 SEHNR and CDR2 FQNEAQ (reference sequence). The CDR3 coding sequence is TGTGCCAGCACTACAGGGGCGTTAGGGGAATCAAACTCGAGCTCTGGAAACACCATATATTTT. Its translation: CASTTGALGESNSSSGNTIYF.

This clonotype came up a few times. The rearrangement links TRBV5-6 to TRBJ2-1; D is uncertain. Trimming removed 0 bases from V and 0 bases from J, with 7 bases in between. Germline CDR1 SGHDT, CDR2 YYEEEE. The CDR3 is made up of 15 amino acids. In DNA form, the CDR3 reads TGTGCCAGCAGCTTGGGCAAGAGCTCCTACAATGAGCAGTTCTTC. Its protein product is CASSLGKSSYNEQFF. The entire variable domain, with the rest obtained from reference TRBV5-6 and TRBJ2-1, is as follows: DAGVTQSPTHLIKTRGQQVTLRCSPKSGHDTVSWYQQALGQGPQFIFQYYEEEERQRGNFPDRFSGHQFPNYSSELNVNALLLGDSALYLCASSLGKSSYNEQFFGPGTRLTVL.

This clonotype was seen a handful of times. This chain links TRBV7-9 with TRBJ2-7, with D uncertain. The CDR3 length is 11 residues. V lost 4 bases, J lost 6 bases, and 7 bases lay in between. Germline V gives CDR1 SEHNR, CDR2 FQNEAQ (reference sequence). The CDR3 nucleotides are TGTGCCAGCAGCTCCGGGTTCGAGCAGTACTTC. Residues: CASSSGFEQYF. Combining the CDR3 with reference TRBV7-9 and TRBJ2-7 gives the whole variable domain DTGVSQNPRHKITKRGQNVTFRCDPISEHNRLYWYRQTLGQGPEFLTYFQNEAQLEKSRLLSDRFSAERPKGSFSTLEIQRTEQGDSAMYLCASSSGFEQYFGPGTRLTVT.

This clonotype has more than one count but fewer than ten. This chain uses TRBV29-1 with TRBJ2-3; a possible D gene is TRBD2 (6 bases). V lost 8 bases and J 4 bases, leaving 19 bases between the germline ends. Germline CDR1 reads SQVTM; CDR2 reads ANQGSEA. The CDR3 has 14 amino acids. This CDR3 reads CSSPGGGGPDTQYF. The CDR3 coding sequence is TGCAGCTCCCCGGGCGGAGGAGGGCCAGATACGCAGTATTTT.

The V gene is TRBV27, the J gene TRBJ1-2; possible D gene TRBD1, 5 bases. Germline CDR1 is MNHEY and CDR2 is SMNVEV (reference sequence). CDR3 length: 19 amino acids. Trimming left V 9 bases short and J 0 bases short, with 29 bases between. CDR3 sequence reads: CASYPTEAKTDLANYGYTF. The CDR3 nucleotides are TGTGCCAGTTACCCTACGGAAGCGAAGACAGACTTAGCTAACTATGGCTACACCTTC.

The CDR3 DNA reads as TGTGCCTGGAGGGGACTGTCGGGGGAGCTGTTTTTT. Amino acid sequence: CAWRGLSGELFF. The chain has TRBV30 and TRBJ2-2; D may be TRBD2 (6 bases). This CDR3 spans 12 amino acids. Germline V gene data show CDR1 as GTSNPN and CDR2 as SVGIG (reference sequence). V gave up 3 bases and J gave up 8 bases, with 10 bases separating them.

In this sample, this clonotype turned up a few times. The rearrangement uses TRBV7-9 and TRBJ2-7; 8 positions agree with TRBD2. This CDR3 region has 16 residues. With 0 bases clipped from V and 3 bases from J, the junction kept 7 bases outside the gene matches. Germline lookup yields CDR1 SEHNR and CDR2 FQNEAQ (reference sequence). CDR3: CASSLATGTRDYEQYF. DNA of the CDR3: TGTGCCAGCAGCTTAGCCACCGGGACTAGGGACTACGAGCAGTACTTC.

V is TRBV18 and J is TRBJ1-5, with TRBD1 matching 11 bases. Per the germline V gene, CDR1 is KGHSH and CDR2 is LQKENI. The CDR3 covers 14 residues. The V and J ends lost 5 bases and 6 bases, in that order; junction bases with no gene match: 3. CDR3 protein: CASSGQGAGQPQHF. The DNA of the CDR3 is TGTGCCAGCTCAGGACAGGGGGCCGGTCAGCCCCAGCATTTT.

This clonotype appeared a few times. The chain combines TRBV7-2 with TRBJ2-7; TRBD2 agrees at 8 bases. V was pared by 4 bases and J by 7 bases, with 12 bases of the junction left unmatched. Germline V gene sequence: CDR1 SGHTA, CDR2 FQGNSA. This CDR3 contains 15 residues. The CDR3, as DNA: TGTGCCAGCAGCTCGGGGGGGGTCAGGGCCTCTGAGCAGTACTTC. Translated: CASSSGGVRASEQYF.

V usage is TRBV12-3 or TRBV12-4 and J usage is TRBJ2-7; 7 bases are shared with TRBD1. The CDR3 extends over 19 amino acids. Trimming took 3 bases from V and 0 from J; bases not matched to a gene: 17. The CDR3 nucleotides are TGTGCCAGCAGTTTCGGTCTCGGGACAGATCTCGTTAGCTCCTACGAGCAGTACTTC. Its translation is CASSFGLGTDLVSSYEQYF.

This clonotype was seen repeatedly, ten times or more. The chain links TRBV12-3 or TRBV12-4 to TRBJ1-1; D gene uncertain. Trimming took off 5 bases at V and 0 bases at J, with 19 bases between the two ends. The CDR3 is 17 amino acids. Here the CDR3 reads CASSQASEPSMNTEAFF. DNA of the CDR3: TGTGCCAGCAGTCAGGCTAGCGAACCAAGCATGAACACTGAAGCTTTCTTT.

Only a few counts were recorded for this clonotype. The rearrangement links TRBV11-2 to TRBJ2-7, with D uncertain. The CDR3 covers 10 residues. The ends were cut back, 5 bases at V and 4 bases at J, with 3 bases in the middle. In germline, CDR1 is SGHAT, CDR2 FQNNGV. DNA of the CDR3: TGTGCCAGCAGCCGATACGAGCAGTACTTC. It yields the protein CASSRYEQYF.

This clonotype showed up just a few times. The chain is built from TRBV15 and TRBJ2-3; no reliable D call. CDR3 length equals 14 residues. V was clipped by 5 bases and J by 3 bases, with 12 bases between them. Germline V CDR1 and CDR2: LNHNV, YYDKDF (reference sequence). The CDR3, as DNA: TGTGCCACCAGCGGAAAGCTCGTTACAGATACGCAGTATTTT. Translated, it gives CATSGKLVTDTQYF. Together with reference TRBV15 and TRBJ2-3, the CDR3 gives the full variable domain: DAMVIQNPRYQVTQFGKPVTLSCSQTLNHNVMYWYQQKSSQAPKLLFHYYDKDFNNEADTPDNFQSRRPNTSFCFLDIRSPGLGDTAMYLCATSGKLVTDTQYFGPGTRLTVL.